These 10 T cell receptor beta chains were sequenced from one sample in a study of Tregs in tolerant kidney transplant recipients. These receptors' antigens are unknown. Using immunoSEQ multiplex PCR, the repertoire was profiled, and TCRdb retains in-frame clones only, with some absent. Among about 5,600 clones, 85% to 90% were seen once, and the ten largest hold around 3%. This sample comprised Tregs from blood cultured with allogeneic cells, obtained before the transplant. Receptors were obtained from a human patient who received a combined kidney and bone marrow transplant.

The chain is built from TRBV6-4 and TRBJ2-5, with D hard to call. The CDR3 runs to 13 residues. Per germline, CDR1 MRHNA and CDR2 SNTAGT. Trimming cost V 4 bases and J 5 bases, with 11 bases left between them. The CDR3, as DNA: TGTGCCAGCAGTGCGGAGATTGGGGAGACCCAGTACTTC. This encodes CASSAEIGETQYF.

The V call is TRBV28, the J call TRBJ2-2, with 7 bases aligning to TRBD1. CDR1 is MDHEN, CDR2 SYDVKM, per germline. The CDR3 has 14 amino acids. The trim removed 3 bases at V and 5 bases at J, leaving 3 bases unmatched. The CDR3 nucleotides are TGTGCCAGCAGTTTCAGGGGGAAGACCGGGGAGCTGTTTTTT. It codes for CASSFRGKTGELFF.

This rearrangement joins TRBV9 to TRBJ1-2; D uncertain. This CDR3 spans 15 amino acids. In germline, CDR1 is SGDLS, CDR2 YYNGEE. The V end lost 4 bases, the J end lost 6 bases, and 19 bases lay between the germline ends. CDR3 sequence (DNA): TGTGCCAGCAGCTTGGCCCCATTAGGGCAGGATGGCTACACCTTC. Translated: CASSLAPLGQDGYTF.

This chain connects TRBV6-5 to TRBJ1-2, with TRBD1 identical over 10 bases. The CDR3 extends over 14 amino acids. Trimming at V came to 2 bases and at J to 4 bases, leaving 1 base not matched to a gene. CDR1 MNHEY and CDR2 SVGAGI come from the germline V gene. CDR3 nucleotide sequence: TGTGCCAGCAGTTACCGGGACAGGGGCTATGGCTACACCTTC. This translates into CASSYRDRGYGYTF.

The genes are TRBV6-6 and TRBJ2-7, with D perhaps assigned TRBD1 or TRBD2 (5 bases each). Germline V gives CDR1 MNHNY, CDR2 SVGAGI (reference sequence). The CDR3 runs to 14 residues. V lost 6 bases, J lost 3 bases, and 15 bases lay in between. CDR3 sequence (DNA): TGTGCCAGCAGGAGGGACCCTAGCCTCTACGAGCAGTACTTC. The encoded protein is CASRRDPSLYEQYF.

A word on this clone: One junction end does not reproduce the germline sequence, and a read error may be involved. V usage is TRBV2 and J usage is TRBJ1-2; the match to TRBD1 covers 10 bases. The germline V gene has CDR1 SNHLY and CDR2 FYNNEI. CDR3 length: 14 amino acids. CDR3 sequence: CAGSGRGQGYGYTF. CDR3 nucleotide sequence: TGTGCCGGCAGTGGCCGGGGACAGGGGTATGGCTACACCTTC.

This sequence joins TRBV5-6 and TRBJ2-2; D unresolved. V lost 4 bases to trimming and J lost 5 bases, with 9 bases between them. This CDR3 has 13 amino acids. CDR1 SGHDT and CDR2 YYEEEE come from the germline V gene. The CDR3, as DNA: TGTGCCAGCAGCGGCACCCCTACCGGGGAGCTGTTTTTT. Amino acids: CASSGTPTGELFF. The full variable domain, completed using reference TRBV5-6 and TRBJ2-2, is DAGVTQSPTHLIKTRGQQVTLRCSPKSGHDTVSWYQQALGQGPQFIFQYYEEEERQRGNFPDRFSGHQFPNYSSELNVNALLLGDSALYLCASSGTPTGELFFGEGSRLTVL.

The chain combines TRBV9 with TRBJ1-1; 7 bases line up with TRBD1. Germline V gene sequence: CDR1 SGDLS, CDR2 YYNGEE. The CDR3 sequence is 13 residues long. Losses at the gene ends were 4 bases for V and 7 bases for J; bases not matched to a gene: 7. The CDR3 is CASSPTGMGEAFF. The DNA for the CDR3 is TGTGCCAGCAGCCCGACAGGGATGGGTGAAGCTTTCTTT.

The CDR3, as DNA: TGTGCCAGTACCTCGGTTACCCGGGGACAGGGGGTACATGAGCAGTTCTTC. Its protein is CASTSVTRGQGVHEQFF. V gene TRBV19 combines with J gene TRBJ2-1; 11 nucleotides match TRBD1. CDR1 and CDR2 from the germline V gene are LNHDA and SQIVND (reference sequence). The CDR3 runs to 17 residues. The V segment lost 7 bases and the J segment 8 bases; nucleotides outside the gene matches: 16.

The CDR3 loop reads CASSLYGRETQYF. CDR3 DNA sequence: TGTGCCAGCAGCTTATACGGGAGGGAGACCCAGTACTTC. V and J are TRBV11-2 and TRBJ2-5; 7 bases line up with TRBD2. The CDR3 sequence is 13 residues long. The V gene's germline CDR1 is SGHAT and CDR2 FQNNGV. Trimming cost V 2 bases and J 5 bases; bases outside gene matches: 2.